This is a list of T cell receptor beta chains from one sample in a study of beta chain features in type 1 diabetes. Sequencing used immunoSEQ multiplex PCR; TCRdb keeps in-frame clones, though not all of them. This sample has some 330,000 clones, with approximately 11% found just once. The sample taken for sequencing was naive CD4+ T cells from blood. All receptors derive from a woman in her twenties or thirties in good health. CDR3s include the opening cysteine and the closing phenylalanine or tryptophan. Each record gives: D gene, J gene, CDR3 length, clone size, V gene, CDR3 protein, CDR3 DNA. The D gene is left open where the match is weak. Not every row has a clone size; where given, it reads once, few, many or a size class.

D: TRBD1
J: TRBJ2-1
length: 14
size: few
V: TRBV5-1
CDR3: CASSPGQEYNEQFF
DNA: TGCGCCAGCAGTCCGGGACAGGAGTACAATGAGCAGTTCTTC

D: NA
J: TRBJ1-5
length: 14
size: few
V: TRBV7-9
CDR3: CASSPDTLNQPQHF
DNA: TGTGCCAGCAGCCCGGACACCCTGAATCAGCCCCAGCATTTT

D: NA
J: TRBJ1-2
length: 13
size: NA
V: TRBV5-8
CDR3: CASSLAGFYGYTF
DNA: TGTGCCAGCAGCTTGGCGGGATTCTATGGCTACACCTTC

D: TRBD1
J: TRBJ1-2
length: 13
size: few
V: TRBV6-5
CDR3: CASSLQGNYGYTF
DNA: TGTGCCAGCAGTCTACAGGGGAACTATGGCTACACCTTC

D: NA
J: TRBJ2-3
length: 15
size: NA
V: TRBV28
CDR3: CASRGSGRRRDTQYF
DNA: TGTGCCAGCCGAGGGAGTGGGAGGAGGCGCGATACGCAGTATTTT

D: NA
J: TRBJ2-2
length: 14
size: NA
V: TRBV6-5
CDR3: CASRGGHNTGELFF
DNA: TGTGCCAGCAGGGGGGGGCACAACACCGGGGAGCTGTTTTTT

D: TRBD1
J: TRBJ2-5
length: 15
size: NA
V: TRBV28
CDR3: CASSLMGTGQETQYF
DNA: TGTGCCAGCAGTTTAATGGGGACAGGGCAAGAGACCCAGTACTTC

D: NA
J: TRBJ2-1
length: 15
size: NA
V: TRBV4-3
CDR3: CASSQESGFYNEQFF
DNA: TGCGCCAGCAGCCAAGAAAGCGGGTTTTACAATGAGCAGTTCTTC

D: NA
J: TRBJ2-1
length: 12
size: few
V: TRBV28
CDR3: CASSLFSREQFF
DNA: TGTGCCAGCAGTTTATTTTCGCGGGAGCAGTTCTTC

D: TRBD1
J: TRBJ2-5
length: 15
size: few
V: TRBV14
CDR3: CASSRRGPAGETQYF
DNA: TGTGCCAGCAGCAGAAGGGGGCCGGCGGGAGAGACCCAGTACTTC

D: TRBD2
J: TRBJ2-3
length: 16
size: few
V: TRBV7-2
CDR3: CASSLLGGRSWDTQYF
DNA: TGTGCCAGCAGCTTACTGGGCGGGAGGAGTTGGGATACGCAGTATTTT

D: TRBD2
J: TRBJ2-3
length: 15
size: few
V: TRBV7-2
CDR3: CASSLAGLAVDTQYF
DNA: TGTGCCAGCAGCTTAGCGGGACTAGCGGTAGATACGCAGTATTTT

D: TRBD1
J: TRBJ1-2
length: 15
size: few
V: TRBV5-6
CDR3: CASSLGDRDHYGYTF
DNA: TGTGCCAGCAGCTTGGGGGACAGGGATCACTATGGCTACACCTTC

D: NA
J: TRBJ2-7
length: 15
size: few
V: TRBV18
CDR3: CASSPPQGTAYEQYF
DNA: TGTGCCAGCTCACCACCACAGGGTACCGCTTACGAGCAGTACTTC

D: NA
J: TRBJ2-5
length: 12
size: NA
V: TRBV15
CDR3: CATKTGGETQYF
DNA: TGTGCCACCAAGACGGGTGGAGAGACCCAGTACTTC

D: TRBD1
J: TRBJ1-1
length: 17
size: few
V: TRBV29-1
CDR3: CSVEDRVGQGLRTEAFF
DNA: TGCAGCGTTGAAGATCGAGTGGGACAGGGCTTGAGGACTGAAGCTTTCTTT

D: NA
J: TRBJ1-5
length: 15
size: few
V: TRBV6-5
CDR3: CASRSEGNSNQPQHF
DNA: TGTGCCAGCAGAAGCGAGGGAAATAGCAATCAGCCCCAGCATTTT

D: NA
J: TRBJ2-1
length: 14
size: few
V: TRBV5-1
CDR3: CASSRLRAYNEQFF
DNA: TGCGCCAGCAGTAGGTTGAGGGCTTACAATGAGCAGTTCTTC

D: NA
J: TRBJ2-2
length: 14
size: NA
V: TRBV5-8
CDR3: CASSLVGGTGELFF
DNA: TGTGCCAGCAGCTTGGTTGGCGGCACCGGGGAGCTGTTTTTT

D: NA
J: TRBJ2-2
length: 13
size: NA
V: TRBV7-3
CDR3: CASSSGHPGELFF
DNA: TGTGCCAGCAGCTCGGGACACCCTGGGGAGCTGTTTTTT

D: TRBD2
J: TRBJ2-1
length: 15
size: NA
V: TRBV27
CDR3: CASSTQGGYYNEQFF
DNA: TGTGCCAGCTCCACCCAGGGAGGGTATTACAATGAGCAGTTCTTC

D: NA
J: TRBJ1-1
length: 17
size: NA
V: TRBV18
CDR3: CASSLSRVQGRDTEAFF
DNA: TGTGCCAGCTCCCTTAGCCGGGTTCAGGGGAGGGACACTGAAGCTTTCTTT

D: TRBD2
J: TRBJ2-1
length: 15
size: many
V: TRBV7-2
CDR3: CASSPRLAGAGEQFF
DNA: TGTGCCAGCAGCCCCCGACTAGCGGGAGCGGGTGAGCAGTTCTTC

D: TRBD2
J: TRBJ2-1
length: 11
size: few
V: TRBV2
CDR3: CAGREWDEQFF
DNA: TGTGCTGGGAGGGAGTGGGATGAGCAGTTCTTC

D: NA
J: TRBJ2-3
length: 15
size: few
V: TRBV5-6
CDR3: CASSLGDWKADTQYF
DNA: TGTGCCAGCAGCTTGGGGGACTGGAAGGCAGATACGCAGTATTTT

D: TRBD1
J: TRBJ2-4
length: 19
size: NA
V: TRBV15
CDR3: CATSRDRGRGSLAKNIQYF
DNA: TGTGCCACCAGCAGAGATAGAGGCAGGGGGTCGCTAGCCAAAAACATTCAGTACTTC

D: NA
J: TRBJ2-2
length: 14
size: NA
V: TRBV30
CDR3: CAWSVWSPKGELFF
DNA: TGTGCCTGGAGTGTATGGTCCCCTAAAGGGGAGCTGTTTTTT

D: NA
J: TRBJ2-2
length: 12
size: NA
V: TRBV18
CDR3: CASSPPGGELFF
DNA: TGTGCCAGCTCACCCCCGGGCGGGGAGCTGTTTTTT

D: NA
J: TRBJ1-2
length: 15
size: few
V: TRBV7-9
CDR3: CASTLAWKGLYGYTF
DNA: TGTGCCAGCACCCTAGCATGGAAGGGGCTCTATGGCTACACCTTC

D: NA
J: TRBJ1-2
length: 13
size: few
V: TRBV7-9
CDR3: CASSRPGGGGYTF
DNA: TGTGCCAGCAGCCGACCGGGAGGTGGAGGCTACACCTTC

D: TRBD1
J: TRBJ2-1
length: 17
size: NA
V: TRBV7-3
CDR3: CASSLSSGDSLYNEQFF
DNA: TGTGCCAGCAGCTTATCCTCCGGGGACAGCCTCTACAATGAGCAGTTCTTC

D: NA
J: TRBJ2-2
length: 13
size: NA
V: TRBV28
CDR3: CASRVVSTGELFF
DNA: TGTGCCAGCAGAGTCGTCTCCACCGGGGAGCTGTTCTTT

D: TRBD2
J: TRBJ2-5
length: 15
size: few
V: TRBV7-3
CDR3: CASSRTGGFQETQYF
DNA: TGTGCCAGCAGTCGCACCGGGGGGTTCCAAGAGACCCAGTACTTC

D: TRBD2
J: TRBJ2-7
length: 15
size: NA
V: TRBV4-3
CDR3: CASSQEGGTGVEQYF
DNA: TGCGCCAGCAGCCAAGAGGGGGGGACGGGAGTCGAGCAGTACTTC

D: TRBD1
J: TRBJ2-7
length: 13
size: NA
V: TRBV5-6
CDR3: CASSRGQGDEQYF
DNA: TGTGCCAGCAGCCGGGGACAGGGAGACGAGCAGTACTTC

D: NA
J: TRBJ1-1
length: 13
size: NA
V: TRBV7-6
CDR3: CASSLLANTEAFF
DNA: TGTGCCAGCAGCTTATTGGCGAACACTGAAGCTTTCTTT

D: TRBD1
J: TRBJ2-7
length: 14
size: NA
V: TRBV19
CDR3: CASSNGQGVYEQYF
DNA: TGTGCCAGTAGTAACGGACAGGGGGTTTACGAGCAGTACTTC

D: NA
J: TRBJ1-5
length: 15
size: NA
V: TRBV6-5
CDR3: CASSYSSGVDQPQHF
DNA: TGTGCCAGCAGTTACTCATCAGGGGTGGATCAGCCCCAGCATTTT

D: TRBD2
J: TRBJ2-7
length: 16
size: NA
V: TRBV11-2
CDR3: CASSPESGRARNEQYF
DNA: TGTGCCAGCAGCCCCGAGAGCGGGAGGGCAAGGAACGAGCAGTACTTC

D: TRBD2
J: TRBJ2-3
length: 16
size: few
V: TRBV7-2
CDR3: CASTPGLAGGTDTQYF
DNA: TGTGCCAGCACCCCCGGACTAGCGGGAGGTACAGATACGCAGTATTTT

D: TRBD2
J: TRBJ2-2
length: 15
size: NA
V: TRBV6-6
CDR3: CAIPGGLADDGELFF
DNA: TGTGCCATCCCGGGGGGACTAGCCGATGACGGGGAGCTGTTTTTT